The 26 T cell receptor beta chains below come from one sample, sequenced in a study of graft-versus-host responses after intestinal transplantation. TCRdb's copy holds only in-frame clones and misses some; the assay was immunoSEQ multiplex PCR. The sample records about 51,000 clones, around 92% being singletons. These receptors have no known antigen. Specimen: unstimulated CD4+ T cells sorted from spleen or lymph node cells, collected before transplant. These receptors all come from a human donor who was the organ donor for an intestinal transplant.

The chain couples TRBV4-1 to TRBJ2-1, with TRBD2 matching 9 bases. Germline V gives CDR1 MGHRA, CDR2 YSYEKL. Trimming took 1 base from V and 4 from J; bases not matched to a gene: 5. The CDR3 has 16 residues. CDR3 amino acids: CASSQGAGGAYNEQFF. The CDR3 region has the DNA TGCGCCAGCAGCCAAGGGGCGGGAGGGGCTTACAATGAGCAGTTCTTC.

V is TRBV29-1 and J is TRBJ2-3; 11 bases line up with TRBD2. V was pared by 7 bases and J by 3 bases, with 6 bases of the junction left unmatched. Germline CDR1 SQVTM, CDR2 ANQGSEA. This CDR3 is built from 14 residues. This CDR3 is CSAGTSGGTDTQYF. As DNA, the CDR3 is TGCAGCGCTGGGACTAGCGGTGGAACAGATACGCAGTATTTT.

This chain links TRBV6-1 with TRBJ2-5; D remains unclear. The V end lost 1 base, the J end lost 7 bases, and 13 bases lay between the germline ends. This CDR3 contains 14 residues. CDR1 MNHNS and CDR2 SASEGT come from the germline V gene. The CDR3: CASSEDFPRGTQYF. DNA of the CDR3: TGTGCCAGCAGTGAAGACTTCCCCCGCGGGACCCAGTACTTC.

The gene calls are TRBV5-1 and TRBJ2-2; D ambiguous. V was clipped by 4 bases and J by 6 bases, with 7 bases between them. The germline V gene encodes CDR1 SGHRS and CDR2 YFSETQ. The CDR3 has 12 amino acids. As DNA, the CDR3 is TGCGCCAGCAGCGGGCCACCCGGGGAGCTGTTTTTT. Residues: CASSGPPGELFF.

The chain has TRBV4-1 and TRBJ2-5, with D hard to call. Germline V gene data show CDR1 as MGHRA and CDR2 as YSYEKL. V dropped 3 bases and J dropped 2 bases, with 16 bases sitting between them. The CDR3 spans 16 residues. CDR3 sequence (DNA): TGCGCCAGCAGCCAGGATCTGACGGGTGGGCAAGAGACCCAGTACTTC. The encoded protein is CASSQDLTGGQETQYF.

The chain combines TRBV5-1 with TRBJ2-7, with unresolved D. Germline CDR1 SGHRS, CDR2 YFSETQ. The CDR3 covers 13 residues. V was pared by 0 bases and J by 2 bases, with 6 bases between. The CDR3 region has the DNA TGCGCCAGCAGCTTGGAGCCGCCCTACGAGCAGTACTTC. It codes for CASSLEPPYEQYF. Supplemented by reference TRBV5-1 and TRBJ2-7, the full variable domain reads KAGVTQTPRYLIKTRGQQVTLSCSPISGHRSVSWYQQTPGQGLQFLFEYFSETQRNKGNFPGRFSGRQFSNSRSEMNVSTLELGDSALYLCASSLEPPYEQYFGPGTRLTVT.

This clone was picked up one time. The chain employs TRBV28 and TRBJ1-4, with 8 bases that match TRBD1. Looked up from germline, CDR1 is MDHEN and CDR2 is SYDVKM. V was clipped by 7 bases and J by 3 bases; unmatched bases: 22. The CDR3 runs 20 residues. The CDR3 sequence is CASTSTAGDRSSRANEKLFF. In nucleotides, the CDR3 is TGTGCCAGCACCTCAACGGCCGGGGACAGGTCAAGTCGGGCTAATGAAAAACTGTTTTTT.

J is TRBJ1-2 and V is TRBV28; 9 bases match TRBD1. V lost 1 base, J lost 8 bases, and 14 bases stayed unmatched. This CDR3 has 17 amino acids. Germline loops: CDR1 MDHEN, CDR2 SYDVKM. Here the CDR3 DNA reads TGTGCCAGCAGTTTATCCTCGACAGGGGGACCGGAGGAGGGCTACACCTTC. Its protein product is CASSLSSTGGPEEGYTF.

This chain joins TRBV7-2 and TRBJ1-5; 7 bases are shared with TRBD1. CDR1 SGHTA and CDR2 FQGNSA come from the germline V gene. The J segment lost 4 bases and the V segment lost 5 bases, leaving 8 bases of the junction unmatched. This CDR3 region has 15 residues. CDR3 DNA sequence: TGTGCCAGCAGCCCACGGACAGGAGTGAATCAGCCCCAGCATTTT. Residues: CASSPRTGVNQPQHF.

The CDR3 protein is CASSSPLLAGGGETQYF. The CDR3 nucleotides read TGTGCCAGTAGTTCGCCTCTACTAGCGGGAGGAGGTGAGACCCAGTACTTC. V is TRBV19 and J is TRBJ2-5; TRBD2 matches at 12 bases. CDR1 and CDR2 (germline): LNHDA, SQIVND (reference sequence). Losses at the gene ends were 5 bases for V and 5 bases for J; bases not matched to a gene: 12. The CDR3 runs 17 residues.

This clone occurred once. The V and J genes are TRBV7-8 and TRBJ2-3, with TRBD2 identical over 13 bases. Unmatched junction bases numbered 8, after V lost 5 bases and J lost 6 bases. This CDR3 contains 16 residues. In germline, CDR1 is SGHVS, CDR2 FQNEAQ. The CDR3 DNA is TGTGCCAGCAGCCCCATGACTAGCGGGGGGCGGGATACGCAGTATTTT. As protein: CASSPMTSGGRDTQYF.

This sequence joins TRBV2 and TRBJ1-3; D uncertain. CDR3 length: 14 amino acids. Germline CDR1 is SNHLY and CDR2 is FYNNEI. With 3 bases removed from V and 2 bases from J, the gap between germline ends came to 8 bases. The CDR3, as DNA: TGTGCCAGCAGTGATGGCCGGGCTGGAAACACCATATATTTT. Translation: CASSDGRAGNTIYF.

This chain links TRBV4-1 with TRBJ2-5; TRBD2 aligns across 12 bases. V dropped 1 base and J dropped 5; count of bases not matched to a gene: 17. The germline V gene has CDR1 MGHRA and CDR2 YSYEKL. The CDR3 contains 20 residues. Here the CDR3 reads CASSQAFKTSGRGSQETQYF. In DNA, the CDR3 is TGCGCCAGCAGCCAAGCCTTCAAGACTAGCGGGAGAGGGAGCCAGGAGACCCAGTACTTC.

This clone has more than one count but fewer than ten. The chain carries TRBV5-1 and TRBJ2-7, with TRBD2 matching 12 bases. The germline V gene encodes CDR1 SGHRS and CDR2 YFSETQ. Trimming at V came to 2 bases and at J to 6 bases, leaving 3 bases not matched to a gene. The CDR3 loop spans 14 amino acids. The DNA of the CDR3 is TGCGCCAGCAGCTTACTAGCGGGAGGCGGCGAGCAGTACTTC. This encodes CASSLLAGGGEQYF.

The chain joins TRBV7-9 to TRBJ2-7; 7 bases are a match to TRBD1. CDR1 SEHNR and CDR2 FQNEAQ come from the germline V gene (reference sequence). After removal of 3 bases from V and 12 bases from J, the junction contained 8 bases not matched to a gene. The length of the CDR3 is 12 residues. The CDR3 loop is CASSFGATGTYF. Written as DNA, the CDR3 is TGTGCCAGCAGCTTTGGGGCGACAGGGACGTACTTC. The variable domain in full, completed from reference TRBV7-9 and TRBJ2-7, reads DTGVSQNPRHKITKRGQNVTFRCDPISEHNRLYWYRQTLGQGPEFLTYFQNEAQLEKSRLLSDRFSAERPKGSFSTLEIQRTEQGDSAMYLCASSFGATGTYFGPGTRLTVT.

This chain uses TRBV6-5 with TRBJ2-1; 7 positions match TRBD2. The CDR3 extends over 14 amino acids. The germline V gene has CDR1 MNHEY and CDR2 SVGAGI. J lost 6 bases, V lost 0 bases, and 2 bases had no gene match. The CDR3 nucleotides are TGTGCCAGCAGTTACTCGCGACTAGCCAATGAGCAGTTCTTC. It yields the protein CASSYSRLANEQFF.

With regard to this clone: The sample holds other DNA sequences that translate to the same CDR3. This sequence joins TRBV11-2 and TRBJ2-5, with a tentative D call TRBD2 (6 bases). From germline, CDR1 is SGHAT and CDR2 FQNNGV. The V end lost 5 bases, the J end lost 5 bases, and 18 bases lay between the germline ends. The CDR3 is made up of 15 amino acids. The CDR3 is CASSPRQTRQETQYF. In nucleotides, the CDR3 is TGTGCCAGCAGCCCCCGCCAGACTAGGCAGGAGACCCAGTACTTC.

The chain links TRBV29-1 to TRBJ1-1; weak D call: TRBD1 (5 bases). CDR1 and CDR2 (germline): SQVTM, ANQGSEA. V shed 6 bases and J shed 5 bases, with 16 bases lying between them. There are 13 residues in the CDR3. The DNA for the CDR3 is TGCAGCGTCGGAACTTCAGGGAAAACTGAAGCTTTCTTT. Its translation: CSVGTSGKTEAFF.

J is TRBJ1-5 and V is TRBV12-5; D gene unclear. The CDR3 is 14 residues long. V lost 3 bases, J lost 2 bases, and 8 bases lay in between. CDR1 is LGHNT, CDR2 FRNRAP, per germline. CDR3 region: CASGLAGGNQPQHF. The CDR3 DNA sequence: TGTGCTAGTGGTTTAGCGGGAGGCAATCAGCCCCAGCATTTT.

The CDR3 reads CASSPENYGYTF. Here the CDR3 DNA reads TGTGCCAGCTCCCCTGAGAACTATGGCTACACCTTC. V gene TRBV18 combines with J gene TRBJ1-2; D gene ambiguous. This CDR3 is built from 12 residues. Per the germline V gene, CDR1 is KGHSH and CDR2 is LQKENI. Trimming left V 6 bases short and J 2 bases short, with 7 bases between.

This chain connects TRBV9 to TRBJ1-4, with 8 bases that match TRBD1. The CDR3 has 14 residues. Germline CDR1 and CDR2: SGDLS and YYNGEE. The V and J ends lost 4 bases and 8 bases, in that order; junction bases with no gene match: 7. DNA of the CDR3: TGTGCCAGCAGCAGGGACAGGTTGGGGGAAAAACTGTTTTTT. Its protein product is CASSRDRLGEKLFF.

The chain joins TRBV11-2 to TRBJ1-4; D may be TRBD1 (5 bases). Germline loops: CDR1 SGHAT, CDR2 FQNNGV. With 1 base removed from V and 4 bases from J, the gap between germline ends came to 10 bases. CDR3 length: 15 amino acids. DNA of the CDR3: TGTGCCAGCAGCTTAGTGATACAGGATAATGAAAAACTGTTTTTT. Translating gives CASSLVIQDNEKLFF. The full variable domain, rest sourced from reference TRBV11-2 and TRBJ1-4, is EAGVAQSPRYKIIEKRQSVAFWCNPISGHATLYWYQQILGQGPKLLIQFQNNGVVDDSQLPKDRFSAERLKGVDSTLKIQPAKLEDSAVYLCASSLVIQDNEKLFFGSGTQLSVL.

A word on this clone: At one end, the junction sequence differs from germline, possibly due to a read error. The chain joins TRBV2 to TRBJ2-7, with D possibly TRBD1 on 6 matching bases. This CDR3 is 13 amino acids long. The germline gives CDR1 SNHLY, CDR2 FYNNEI. CDR3 in DNA: TGTGCCAGCAAAGGGGACACCTCCTCCGAGCAGTACTTC. It translates to CASKGDTSSEQYF.

The chain has TRBV6-6 and TRBJ2-7; a weak D match, TRBD1 (6 bases). The CDR3 has 14 residues. V shed 5 bases and J shed 2 bases, with 13 bases lying between them. CDR1 is MNHNY and CDR2 is SVGAGI in the germline V gene (reference sequence). DNA for the CDR3: TGTGCCAGCAGTCGGGGATGGGGGCCCTACGAGCAGTACTTC. Translating it yields CASSRGWGPYEQYF.

The chain has TRBV5-6 and TRBJ1-1; D might be TRBD1 (6 bases). This CDR3 contains 13 residues. Between the trimmed V and J ends, which lost 4 bases and 1 base, there was a span of 8 bases. CDR1 and CDR2 from the germline V gene are SGHDT and YYEEEE. CDR3 in DNA: TGTGCCAGCAGCAAGGACAGGAACACTGAAGCTTTCTTT. It translates to CASSKDRNTEAFF.

The rearrangement links TRBV5-1 to TRBJ1-1; D not resolved. The CDR3 consists of 14 residues. Trimming pared 5 bases from V and 1 base from J, leaving 12 bases between. Germline V gives CDR1 SGHRS, CDR2 YFSETQ. DNA of the CDR3: TGCGCCAGCAGTTCCTCCGTGGCGAACACTGAAGCTTTCTTT. Protein product: CASSSSVANTEAFF.